Listed below are T cell receptor beta chains from one sample, sequenced in a study of shared clonotypes between healthy human individuals. Repertoires were generated with immunoSEQ multiplex PCR, while TCRdb's copy carries only in-frame clones and drops some. The sample consists of over a million clones, around 98.5% of them appearing once. Sequencing was done on a sample of naive CD4+ T cells sorted from blood. These receptor sequences come from a man in his thirties or forties in good health. CDR3s include the opening cysteine and the closing phenylalanine or tryptophan. The order of the fields is V gene, clone size, D gene, J gene, CDR3 DNA, CDR3 protein. A D gene is named only where the DNA matches it firmly. Size values are once, few and many counts, or a class for expanded clones, and some rows have none.

TRBV7-2	.	.	TRBJ2-5	TGTGCCAGCAGCCTCGGGCCAAAAGAGACCCAGTACTTC	CASSLGPKETQYF
TRBV5-4	.	TRBD2	TRBJ2-1	TGTGCCAGCAGCCCCTCGGCGGGAGGGATCCATGAGCAGTTCTTC	CASSPSAGGIHEQFF
TRBV6-6	.	.	TRBJ1-5	TGTGCCAGCAGTTACTCGATCAATCAGCCCCAGCATTTT	CASSYSINQPQHF
TRBV28	.	.	TRBJ2-4	TGTGCCAGCAGCTCCCCCAACCTAGCCAAAAACATTCAGTACTTC	CASSSPNLAKNIQYF
TRBV28	.	.	TRBJ2-1	TGTGCCAGCAGTTTAGCAGGAGGCTACAATGAGCAGTTCTTC	CASSLAGGYNEQFF
TRBV29-1	.	.	TRBJ2-7	TGCAGCGTTGGGGGGCACCCCTACGAGCAGTACTTC	CSVGGHPYEQYF
TRBV5-4	.	.	TRBJ2-7	TGTGCCAGCAGCTTCAGGGGGCGGGAGGCCTACGAGCAGTACTTC	CASSFRGREAYEQYF
TRBV9	.	TRBD2	TRBJ2-1	TGTGCCAGCAGTGTGGGGCTAGCGGGAGCAGGGGGATACAATGAGCAGTTCTTC	CASSVGLAGAGGYNEQFF
TRBV30	.	.	TRBJ2-7	TGTGCCTGGAGTGTCTCGACAGGCTCCTACGAGCAGTACTTC	CAWSVSTGSYEQYF
TRBV5-1	.	TRBD1	TRBJ2-2	TGCGCCAGCAGCTGGGGACAGGGGGTTTCCGGGGAGCTGTTTTTT	CASSWGQGVSGELFF
TRBV19	.	.	TRBJ1-1	TGTGCCAGTAGTATAAGGGGGGGGAACACTGAAGCTTTCTTT	CASSIRGGNTEAFF
TRBV9	.	TRBD1	TRBJ2-1	TGTGCCAGCAGCCGGGACAGGGGAAAACCTAATGAGCAGTTCTTC	CASSRDRGKPNEQFF
TRBV7-2	.	.	TRBJ1-5	TGTGCCAGCAGCTTAGTACCCAGCAATCAGCCCCAGCATTTT	CASSLVPSNQPQHF
TRBV9	.	.	TRBJ2-7	TGTGCCAGCAGCCCCCTGACGGGCAGGGGCTCCTACGAGCAGTACTTC	CASSPLTGRGSYEQYF
TRBV5-5	.	TRBD1	TRBJ2-7	TGTGCCAGCAGCTCTTTGCCTTCGGCAGGGGGTCGCAACGAGCAGTACTTC	CASSSLPSAGGRNEQYF
TRBV11-2	.	TRBD2	TRBJ2-1	TGTGCCAGCAGCGGAAAGGGACTAGCGGATGACAATGAGCAGTTCTTC	CASSGKGLADDNEQFF
TRBV7-9	.	.	TRBJ1-2	TGTGCCAGCAGCTTAGCCCCAGGCGGGGCAGGGGCGTCCTATGGCTACACCTTC	CASSLAPGGAGASYGYTF
TRBV5-4	.	.	TRBJ2-7	TGTGCCAGCAGCTTTGGCAGCGGGCCCTCCTACGAGCAGTACTTC	CASSFGSGPSYEQYF
TRBV6-5	once	.	TRBJ1-4	TGTGCCAGCAGTGACCCGGGTGAAAAACTGTTTTTT	CASSDPGEKLFF
TRBV20-1	.	.	TRBJ2-3	TGCAGTGCTTGGTTCACAGATACGCAGTATTTT	CSAWFTDTQYF
TRBV19	.	.	TRBJ2-3	TGTGCCAGTAGTTGGGTCAGGTCAGCCACTAGCACAGATACGCAGTATTTT	CASSWVRSATSTDTQYF
TRBV28	.	TRBD2	TRBJ2-3	TGTGCCAGCAGTCTACCTGGGGGGGGTTTTGGCACAGATACGCAGTATTTT	CASSLPGGGFGTDTQYF
TRBV18	.	TRBD1	TRBJ2-7	TGTGCCAGCTCACTGAGAGGGGACAGGGACGGGGAGCAGTACTTC	CASSLRGDRDGEQYF
TRBV5-1	.	.	TRBJ2-7	TGCGCCAGCAGCTGGAGACCCTCAAGCTCCTACGAGCAGTACTTC	CASSWRPSSSYEQYF
TRBV7-9	.	.	TRBJ2-2	TGTGCCAGCAGTTCTACTAGCGAGCTGTTTTTT	CASSSTSELFF
TRBV7-7	.	.	TRBJ2-5	TGTGCTAGCAGCTTAGCGTACAGGGAGACCCAGTACTTC	CASSLAYRETQYF
TRBV28	.	TRBD1	TRBJ2-7	TGTGCCAGCAGCCCGACAGGGGCCCAATACGAGCAGTACTTC	CASSPTGAQYEQYF
TRBV5-1	.	TRBD1	TRBJ2-1	TGCGCCAGCAGCTCTACCCCCGGGACAGGCCTTTACAATGAGCAGTTCTTC	CASSSTPGTGLYNEQFF
TRBV7-8	.	TRBD1	TRBJ2-7	TGTGCCAGCAGCTCCGGGGCAACAGGGGATCTCGGACACGAGCAGTACTTC	CASSSGATGDLGHEQYF
TRBV28	.	.	TRBJ2-1	TGTGCCAGCAGTTTAGGTGAGCGACGCTCCTACAATGAGCAGTTCTTC	CASSLGERRSYNEQFF
TRBV28	.	TRBD2	TRBJ2-7	TGTGCCAGCAGTTTATTGCTAGCGGGAGGTGAGCAGTACTTC	CASSLLLAGGEQYF
TRBV20-1	.	.	TRBJ1-2	TGCAGTGCTAGAGATATATATGGCTACACCTTC	CSARDIYGYTF
TRBV5-1	.	TRBD2	TRBJ2-7	TGCGCCAGCAGCTCACGAGCGGGAGGTACCTACGAGCAGTACTTC	CASSSRAGGTYEQYF
TRBV7-9	.	.	TRBJ2-1	TGTGCCAGCAGCCAGATCAGGGGGGACAGTTACAATGAGCAGTTCTTC	CASSQIRGDSYNEQFF
TRBV5-6	.	.	TRBJ1-5	TGTGCCAGCAGCCCAAGACGGAGTTCTAGCAATCAGCCCCAGCATTTT	CASSPRRSSSNQPQHF
TRBV4-1	.	.	TRBJ2-3	TGCGCCAGCAGCCAACACCCTCGGGGGGCAACAGATACGCAGTATTTT	CASSQHPRGATDTQYF
TRBV10-3	.	TRBD1	TRBJ2-6	TGTGCCATCAGTCACGACAGGGTGGAGAACGTCCTGACTTTC	CAISHDRVENVLTF
TRBV28	.	.	TRBJ1-3	TGTGCCAGCAGTGGGGGCGGGGGCTCTGGAAACACCATATATTTT	CASSGGGGSGNTIYF
TRBV10-2	.	.	TRBJ2-2	TGCGCCAGCAGTGTCGGACTCCCCGGGGAGCTGTTTTTT	CASSVGLPGELFF
TRBV4-1	.	.	TRBJ1-2	TGCGCCAGCAGCCAAGACGGAAACTATGGCTACACCTTC	CASSQDGNYGYTF
TRBV25-1	.	.	TRBJ1-2	TGTGCCAGCAGTGAATCCACTGGGGCTAACTATGGCTACACCTTC	CASSESTGANYGYTF
TRBV5-1	.	.	TRBJ2-7	TGCGCCAGCAGCTTGGATCCCAGCGCTTTCTCCTACGAGCAGTACTTC	CASSLDPSAFSYEQYF
TRBV28	.	.	TRBJ1-2	TGTGCCAGCAGGGACAACGGACGCTATGGCTACACCTTC	CASRDNGRYGYTF
TRBV19	once	TRBD1	TRBJ2-3	TGTGCCAGTAGTATGATACCGGGACAGGGCACAGATACGCAGTATTTT	CASSMIPGQGTDTQYF
TRBV19	.	.	TRBJ2-7	TGTGCCAGTAGGGTCTGGGACGATAGTGACTACGAGCAGTACTTC	CASRVWDDSDYEQYF
TRBV27	once	.	TRBJ2-5	TGTGCCAGCAGCCCCTCCCAGTACTTC	CASSPSQYF
TRBV10-2	.	TRBD2	TRBJ2-1	TGCGCCAGCACTAACAATTGGGGGGCTAGCGGGACGAATGAGCAGTTCTTC	CASTNNWGASGTNEQFF
TRBV5-1	.	.	TRBJ1-3	TGCGCCAGCAGCGAGGACAGCTCTGGAAACACCATATATTTT	CASSEDSSGNTIYF
TRBV7-9	.	.	TRBJ2-7	TGTGCCAGCAGCGTCCGTGGAGGCGGGGTCGAGCAGTACTTC	CASSVRGGGVEQYF
TRBV2	.	.	TRBJ2-7	TGTGCCAGCAGACACCCGGGACGGGGGAACGAGCAGTACTTC	CASRHPGRGNEQYF
TRBV30	.	.	TRBJ2-7	TGTGCCTGGAGTGTCCTAGGGGAGCAGTACTTC	CAWSVLGEQYF
TRBV7-8	.	TRBD1	TRBJ1-2	TGTGCCAGCACCCTAACCCAGGGACAGGGCTCTGGCTACACCTTC	CASTLTQGQGSGYTF
TRBV7-9	.	TRBD1	TRBJ1-1	TGTGCCAGCAGACCTGCCGGTACAGGGACAGTGAACACTGAAGCTTTCTTT	CASRPAGTGTVNTEAFF
TRBV10-1	.	.	TRBJ2-1	TGCGCCAGCAGGACTGTAACGGGGGGCCTCTACAATGAGCAGTTCTTC	CASRTVTGGLYNEQFF